Below are 21 T cell receptor beta chains sequenced from a single sample in a study of blood T cell repertoires in COVID-19. Clones were sequenced by immunoSEQ multiplex PCR, and TCRdb holds only the in-frame ones, with some missing. The sample lists roughly 250,000 clones, roughly nine tenths occurring once. What was sequenced was PBMCs or T cells enriched from blood (not recorded which). The receptors originated from a human donor in a cohort exposed to, infected with or recovered from COVID-19 (not recorded which). The donor label of this sample is uncertain.

The chain has TRBV6-5 and TRBJ2-3, with 10 bases lining up with TRBD2. V lost 5 bases, J lost 0 bases, and 2 bases stayed unmatched. Germline V gene data show CDR1 as MNHEY and CDR2 as SVGAGI. This CDR3 spans 15 amino acids. The CDR3 region is CASSSGGASTDTQYF. CDR3 coding DNA: TGTGCCAGCAGTAGCGGGGGGGCTAGCACAGATACGCAGTATTTT.

This clone was detected only a few times. The chain recombines TRBV5-1 with TRBJ1-5; D is unclear. Deletions cut 1 base from V and 3 bases from J, with 11 bases between. The V gene's germline CDR1 is SGHRS and CDR2 YFSETQ. This CDR3 is 15 amino acids long. CDR3 region: CASSLMGDNNQPQHF. CDR3 coding DNA: TGCGCCAGCAGCTTGATGGGAGACAACAATCAGCCCCAGCATTTT.

The chain employs TRBV5-1 and TRBJ1-4; D may be TRBD1 (5 bases). V lost 0 bases and J lost 3, with 15 bases in between. The length of the CDR3 is 17 residues. Germline CDR1 SGHRS, CDR2 YFSETQ. The CDR3 is CASSLGQGGFANEKLFF. The CDR3 DNA reads TGCGCCAGCAGCTTGGGTCAGGGTGGTTTTGCTAATGAAAAACTGTTTTTT.

CDR3 protein: CASSLELRGQNTQYF. CDR3 nucleotides: TGTGCCAGCAGCTTGGAGTTACGGGGACAGAATACGCAGTATTTT. The chain recombines TRBV5-6 with TRBJ2-3; 7 positions agree with TRBD1. The length of the CDR3 is 15 residues. Germline CDR1 is SGHDT and CDR2 is YYEEEE. Trimming cost V 0 bases and J 7 bases; bases outside gene matches: 8.

The genes are TRBV7-2 and TRBJ2-3; D uncertain. In germline, CDR1 is SGHTA, CDR2 FQGNSA. This CDR3 contains 14 residues. V was trimmed by 2 bases and J by 8 bases, leaving 14 bases between them. The DNA of the CDR3 is TGTGCCAGCAGCTTAATCGGAACGGGTAGTACGCAGTATTTT. This gives the protein CASSLIGTGSTQYF.

The chain joins TRBV4-2 to TRBJ2-3; 11 nucleotides match TRBD1. With 6 bases clipped from V and 4 bases from J, the junction kept 9 bases outside the gene matches. The CDR3 has 16 amino acids. Germline V gene lookup returns CDR1 LGHNA and CDR2 YNFKEQ. The CDR3, as DNA: TGTGCCAGCAGGCTGGCGGGACAGGGGGAGTCAGATACGCAGTATTTT. It is translated as CASRLAGQGESDTQYF.

The chain couples TRBV4-1 to TRBJ2-1; the D gene is possibly TRBD1 (6 bases). CDR3 length: 12 amino acids. In germline, CDR1 is MGHRA, CDR2 YSYEKL. V shed 1 base and J shed 13 bases, with 11 bases lying between them. The DNA of the CDR3 is TGCGCCAGCAGCCAAGTACAGGGTATACAGTTCTTC. Residues: CASSQVQGIQFF.

The gene calls are TRBV19 and TRBJ2-7; the D is unclear. The V end lost 5 bases, the J end lost 0 bases, and 14 bases lay between the germline ends. The germline V gene encodes CDR1 LNHDA and CDR2 SQIVND (reference sequence). The length of the CDR3 is 15 residues. The CDR3: CASSPRGQSSYEQYF. The CDR3 DNA sequence: TGTGCCAGTAGTCCGCGTGGGCAAAGCTCCTACGAGCAGTACTTC.

This rearrangement joins TRBV6-2 or TRBV6-3 to TRBJ2-7; TRBD2 agrees at 7 bases. V gave up 4 bases and J gave up 4 bases; unmatched junction bases: 1. The CDR3 has 12 residues. Germline CDR1 and CDR2: MNHEY and SVGEGT. The CDR3 is CASSLGGYEQYF. CDR3 sequence (DNA): TGTGCCAGCAGTTTGGGGGGGTACGAGCAGTACTTC.

The chain couples TRBV5-6 to TRBJ1-2; 10 bases align to TRBD1. J gave up 2 bases and V 5 bases, and 12 bases lay outside the gene matches. Per the germline V gene, CDR1 is SGHDT and CDR2 is YYEEEE. CDR3 length equals 17 residues. CDR3 protein: CASRNPGQGLWNYGYTF. CDR3 nucleotides: TGTGCCAGCAGGAATCCGGGACAGGGGTTATGGAACTATGGCTACACCTTC.

This clone was detected many times. The rearrangement links TRBV19 to TRBJ2-7; 10 positions match TRBD2. The CDR3 is 13 residues long. J gave up 5 bases and V 6 bases, and 4 bases lay outside the gene matches. Germline V gives CDR1 LNHDA, CDR2 SQIVND (reference sequence). This CDR3 is CASSPGLANEQYF. The DNA of the CDR3 is TGTGCCAGTAGCCCGGGACTAGCGAACGAGCAGTACTTC.

This sequence joins TRBV9 and TRBJ2-7; 9 bases are a match to TRBD1. The germline CDR1 and CDR2 sequences are SGDLS and YYNGEE. The CDR3 sequence is 16 residues long. J gave up 6 bases and V 0 bases, and 10 bases lay outside the gene matches. Here the CDR3 reads CASSVGLGQGPREQYF. CDR3 sequence (DNA): TGTGCCAGCAGCGTAGGGCTAGGACAGGGGCCTCGCGAGCAGTACTTC.

The rearrangement uses TRBV2 and TRBJ1-1; D is unclear. The CDR3 runs to 14 residues. Trimming stripped 1 base from V and 0 bases from J, with 6 bases between. The germline CDR1 and CDR2 sequences are SNHLY and FYNNEI. In nucleotides, the CDR3 is TGTGCCAGCAGTGAAGAAGCTGTGAACACTGAAGCTTTCTTT. Translated: CASSEEAVNTEAFF.

A remark on this clone: The same CDR3 arises from other DNA sequences in this sample as well. The chain has TRBV12-3 or TRBV12-4 and TRBJ1-1; D gene ambiguous. The CDR3 is made up of 11 amino acids. V lost 6 bases to trimming and J lost 4 bases, with 6 bases between them. In DNA form, the CDR3 reads TGTGCCAGCAGCAGTTTCACTGAAGCTTTCTTT. This encodes CASSSFTEAFF.

The chain has TRBV4-2 and TRBJ2-7; TRBD2 agrees at 7 bases. The CDR3 extends over 14 amino acids. The ends lost 4 bases at V and 2 bases at J; junction bases unmatched: 5. The germline V gene has CDR1 LGHNA and CDR2 YNFKEQ. The CDR3 reads CASSLGLETYEQYF. Here the CDR3 DNA reads TGTGCCAGCAGCCTTGGACTAGAGACCTACGAGCAGTACTTC.

Written as DNA, the CDR3 is TGCGCCAGCAGCCAAGAGCCCTCACAACTAGGGATGTACAATGAGCAGTTCTTC. Translation gives CASSQEPSQLGMYNEQFF. V and J are TRBV4-3 and TRBJ2-1, with D possibly TRBD2 on 5 matching bases. The CDR3 extends over 18 amino acids. Germline V CDR1 and CDR2: LGHNA, YSLEER. V lost 0 bases to trimming and J lost 4 bases, with 19 bases between them.

This clone was counted only a few times. The chain uses TRBV9 and TRBJ1-2; D uncertain. Trimming removed 1 base at V and 4 bases at J, with 5 bases between. Germline V CDR1 and CDR2: SGDLS, YYNGEE. The CDR3 loop spans 12 amino acids. The CDR3 protein is CASSVNGYGYTF. CDR3 DNA: TGTGCCAGCAGCGTAAACGGCTATGGCTACACCTTC.

V usage is TRBV5-1 and J usage is TRBJ2-3, with D possibly being TRBD2 (7 bases). V gave up 4 bases and J gave up 0 bases, with 21 bases separating them. The CDR3 has 18 residues. CDR1 and CDR2 (germline): SGHRS, YFSETQ. CDR3 sequence: CASSPIGGLPSSTDTQYF. The CDR3 coding sequence is TGCGCCAGCAGCCCCATCGGGGGGCTCCCATCTAGCACAGATACGCAGTATTTT.

The chain carries TRBV7-3 and TRBJ2-1, with a possible D match to TRBD2 (6 bases). The CDR3 sequence is 12 residues long. CDR1 and CDR2 (germline): SGHTA, FQGTGA. V dropped 1 base and J dropped 8 bases, with 6 bases sitting between them. The CDR3 spells CASSLRRDEQFF. In DNA, the CDR3 is TGTGCCAGCAGCTTAAGGAGGGATGAGCAGTTCTTC.

This chain connects TRBV5-8 to TRBJ2-5; 11 nucleotides agree with TRBD2. Germline V gene sequence: CDR1 SGHTS, CDR2 YDEGEE. The CDR3 is 16 amino acids. The ends lost 0 bases at V and 5 bases at J; junction bases unmatched: 6. Written as DNA, the CDR3 is TGTGCCAGCAGCTTGGGTCTAGCGGGGGGCGAGGAGACCCAGTACTTC. Translating gives CASSLGLAGGEETQYF. Supplemented by reference TRBV5-8 and TRBJ2-5, the full variable domain reads EAGVTQSPTHLIKTRGQQATLRCSPISGHTSVYWYQQALGLGLQFLLWYDEGEERNRGNFPPRFSGRQFPNYSSELNVNALELEDSALYLCASSLGLAGGEETQYFGPGTRLLVL.

V usage is TRBV29-1 and J usage is TRBJ2-2; maybe TRBD1 (6 bases). Between the trimmed V and J ends, which lost 3 bases and 5 bases, there was a span of 7 bases. Germline V lookup: CDR1 SQVTM, CDR2 ANQGSEA. This CDR3 is 12 amino acids long. CDR3 region: CSVDGQTGELFF. The CDR3 region has the DNA TGCAGCGTTGATGGACAGACCGGGGAGCTGTTTTTT.